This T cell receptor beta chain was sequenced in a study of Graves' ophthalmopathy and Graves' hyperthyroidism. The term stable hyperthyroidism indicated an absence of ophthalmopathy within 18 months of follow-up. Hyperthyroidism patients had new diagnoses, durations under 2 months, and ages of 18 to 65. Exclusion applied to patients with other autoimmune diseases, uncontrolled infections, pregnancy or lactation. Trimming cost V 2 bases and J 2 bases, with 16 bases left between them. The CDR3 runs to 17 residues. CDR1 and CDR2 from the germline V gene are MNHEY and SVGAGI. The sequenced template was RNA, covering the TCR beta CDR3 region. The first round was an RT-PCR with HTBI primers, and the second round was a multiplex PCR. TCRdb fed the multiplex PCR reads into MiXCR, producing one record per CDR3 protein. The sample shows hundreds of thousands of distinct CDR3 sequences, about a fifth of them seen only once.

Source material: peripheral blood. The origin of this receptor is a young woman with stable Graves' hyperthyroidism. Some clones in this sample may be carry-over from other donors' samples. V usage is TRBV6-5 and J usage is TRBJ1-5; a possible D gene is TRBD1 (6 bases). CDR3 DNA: TGTGCCAGCAGTTACGTTCGGGCAGGGGTTGGCAATCAGCCCCAGCATTTT. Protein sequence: CASSYVRAGVGNQPQHF.